This T cell receptor (beta chain) came from a study of blood T cells in healthy people across ages. Study-wide points: The donors' CMV status was not determined, possibly confounding changes in expanded clonotypes.

Together with a sample-barcoded 5' primer, a J-beta primer mix was included in a second PCR lasting about 7 to 12 cycles. Every cDNA was tagged by a template-switch adaptor with 12 random nucleotides. From the 5' RACE reads, TCRdb called clonotypes with MiXCR, one entry per CDR3 protein. This sample has about 1,400,000 distinct CDR3 sequences; approximately 38% occur once, and the top ten carry 6.5% to 10%. Isolating PBMCs gave at least 7 million of these cells per sample. V trimming: 7 bases; J trimming: 1 base; junction bases outside the gene matches: 4. In germline, CDR1 is ENHRY, CDR2 SYGVKD. The CDR3 covers 14 residues. A remark on this clonotype: Its specificity is unknown.

This clonotype was sampled from a woman aged 18-29 years in good health. The rearrangement joins TRBV10-3 to TRBJ1-2, with 9 bases aligning to TRBD1. Sequencing was performed on blood. CDR3: CAITPGQGNYGYTF. The DNA for the CDR3 is TGTGCCATCACCCCGGGACAGGGTAACTATGGCTACACCTTC.